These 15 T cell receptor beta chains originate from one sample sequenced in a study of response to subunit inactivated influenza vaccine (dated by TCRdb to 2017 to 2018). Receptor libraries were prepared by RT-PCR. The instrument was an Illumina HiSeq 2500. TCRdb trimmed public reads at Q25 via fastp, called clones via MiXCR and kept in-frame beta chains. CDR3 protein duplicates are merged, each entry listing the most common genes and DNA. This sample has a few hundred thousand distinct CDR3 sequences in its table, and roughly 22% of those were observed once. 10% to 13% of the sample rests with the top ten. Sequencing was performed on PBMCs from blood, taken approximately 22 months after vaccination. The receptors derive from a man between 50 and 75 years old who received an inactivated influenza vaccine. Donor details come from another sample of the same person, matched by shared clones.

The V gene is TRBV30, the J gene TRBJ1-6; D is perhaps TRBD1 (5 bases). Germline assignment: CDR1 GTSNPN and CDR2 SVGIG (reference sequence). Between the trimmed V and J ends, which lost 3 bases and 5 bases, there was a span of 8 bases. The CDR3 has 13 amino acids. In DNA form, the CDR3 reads TGTGCCTGGAGGGGACTGAATAATTCACCCCTCCACTTT. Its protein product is CAWRGLNNSPLHF.

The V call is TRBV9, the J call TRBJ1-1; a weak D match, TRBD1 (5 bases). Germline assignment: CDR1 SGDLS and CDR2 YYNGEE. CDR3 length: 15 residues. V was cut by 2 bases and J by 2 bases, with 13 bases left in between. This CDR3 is CASSVRGGTNTEAFF. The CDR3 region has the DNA TGTGCCAGCAGCGTCCGGGGGGGAACCAACACTGAAGCTTTCTTT. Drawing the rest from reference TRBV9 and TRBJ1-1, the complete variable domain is DSGVTQTPKHLITATGQRVTLRCSPRSGDLSVYWYQQSLDQGLQFLIQYYNGEERAKGNILERFSAQQFPDLHSELNLSSLELGDSALYFCASSVRGGTNTEAFFGQGTRLTVV.

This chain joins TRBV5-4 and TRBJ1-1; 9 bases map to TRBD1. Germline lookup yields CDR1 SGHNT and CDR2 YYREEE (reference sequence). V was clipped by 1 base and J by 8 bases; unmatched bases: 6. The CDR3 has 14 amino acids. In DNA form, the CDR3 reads TGTGCCAGCAGCTTGCCTGGACAGGGGACGGAAGCTTTCTTT. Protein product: CASSLPGQGTEAFF.

In DNA, the CDR3 is TGTGCCAGCAGCAGGACAGGGGGCCGGGCTGAAGCTTTCTTT. Its protein is CASSRTGGRAEAFF. This chain connects TRBV6-1 to TRBJ1-1, with 11 positions matching TRBD1. The germline gives CDR1 MNHNS, CDR2 SASEGT. There are 14 residues in the CDR3. V was pared by 6 bases and J by 6 bases, with 6 bases of the junction left unmatched.

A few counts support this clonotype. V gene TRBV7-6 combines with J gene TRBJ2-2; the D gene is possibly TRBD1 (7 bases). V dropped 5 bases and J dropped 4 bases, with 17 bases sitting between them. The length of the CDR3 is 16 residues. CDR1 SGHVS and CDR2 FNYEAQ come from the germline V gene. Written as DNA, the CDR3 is TGTGCCAGCAGCGCGAGACCAGGGGGGTTCACCGGGGAGCTGTTTTTT. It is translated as CASSARPGGFTGELFF.

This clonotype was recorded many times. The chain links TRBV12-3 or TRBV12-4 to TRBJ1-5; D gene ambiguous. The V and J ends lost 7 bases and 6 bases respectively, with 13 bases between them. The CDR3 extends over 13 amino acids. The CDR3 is CASTGARSQPQHF. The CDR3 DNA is TGTGCCAGCACGGGAGCCCGTAGTCAGCCCCAGCATTTT.

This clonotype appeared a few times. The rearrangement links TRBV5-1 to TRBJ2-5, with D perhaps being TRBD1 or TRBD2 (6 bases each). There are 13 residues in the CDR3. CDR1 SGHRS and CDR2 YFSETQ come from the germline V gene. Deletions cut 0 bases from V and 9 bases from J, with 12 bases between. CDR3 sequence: CASSLEGEASQYF. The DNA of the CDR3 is TGCGCCAGCAGCTTGGAGGGGGAGGCCTCCCAGTACTTC.

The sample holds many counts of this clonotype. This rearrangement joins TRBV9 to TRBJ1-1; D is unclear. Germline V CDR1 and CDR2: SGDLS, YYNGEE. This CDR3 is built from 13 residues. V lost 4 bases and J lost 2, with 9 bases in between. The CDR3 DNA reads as TGTGCCAGCAGCATATCAGCTAACACTGAAGCTTTCTTT. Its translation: CASSISANTEAFF.

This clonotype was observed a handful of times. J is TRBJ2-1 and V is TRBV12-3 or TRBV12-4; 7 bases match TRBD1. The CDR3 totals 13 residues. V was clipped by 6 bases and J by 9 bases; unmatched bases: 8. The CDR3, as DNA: TGTGCCAGCAGCCGGACAGGATTTGTTGAGCAGTTCTTC. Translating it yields CASSRTGFVEQFF.

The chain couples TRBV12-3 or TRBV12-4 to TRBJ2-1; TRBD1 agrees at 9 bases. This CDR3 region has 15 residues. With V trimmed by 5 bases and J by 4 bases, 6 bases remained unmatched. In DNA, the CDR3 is TGTGCCAGCAGTGAGGGACAGGGTCCTTACAATGAGCAGTTCTTC. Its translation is CASSEGQGPYNEQFF.

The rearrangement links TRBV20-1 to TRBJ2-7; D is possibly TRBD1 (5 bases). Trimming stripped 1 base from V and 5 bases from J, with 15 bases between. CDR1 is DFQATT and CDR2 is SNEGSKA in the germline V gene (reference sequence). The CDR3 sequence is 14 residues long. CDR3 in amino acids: CSARVAGSIHEQYF. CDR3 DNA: TGCAGTGCTAGAGTCGCAGGGTCGATCCACGAGCAGTACTTC.

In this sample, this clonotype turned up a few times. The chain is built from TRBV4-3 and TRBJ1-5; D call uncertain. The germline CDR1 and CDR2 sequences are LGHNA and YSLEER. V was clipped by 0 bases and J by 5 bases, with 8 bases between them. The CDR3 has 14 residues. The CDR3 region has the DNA TGCGCCAGCAGCCAAGACTCGGGATATCAGCCCCAGCATTTT. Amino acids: CASSQDSGYQPQHF.

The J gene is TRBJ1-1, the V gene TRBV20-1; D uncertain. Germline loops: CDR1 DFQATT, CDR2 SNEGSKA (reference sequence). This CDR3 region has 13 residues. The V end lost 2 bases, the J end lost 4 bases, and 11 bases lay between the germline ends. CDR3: CSARIPPRTEAFF. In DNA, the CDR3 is TGCAGTGCTAGAATCCCTCCCCGCACTGAAGCTTTCTTT.

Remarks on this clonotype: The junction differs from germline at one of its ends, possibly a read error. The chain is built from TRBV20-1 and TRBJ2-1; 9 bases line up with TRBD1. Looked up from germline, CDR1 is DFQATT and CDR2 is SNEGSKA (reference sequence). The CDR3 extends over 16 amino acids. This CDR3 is CSATRPGTGRRNERFF. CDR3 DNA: TGCAGTGCTACCCGACCCGGGACAGGGAGGCGCAATGAGCGGTTCTTC.

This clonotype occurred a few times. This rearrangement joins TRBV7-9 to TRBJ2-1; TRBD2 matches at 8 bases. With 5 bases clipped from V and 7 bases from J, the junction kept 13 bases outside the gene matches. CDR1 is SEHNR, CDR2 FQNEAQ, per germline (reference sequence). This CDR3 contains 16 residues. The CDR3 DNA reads TGTGCCAGCAGCCTAAAGCCCGGGACTAGAGATAATGAGCAGTTCTTC. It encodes CASSLKPGTRDNEQFF.